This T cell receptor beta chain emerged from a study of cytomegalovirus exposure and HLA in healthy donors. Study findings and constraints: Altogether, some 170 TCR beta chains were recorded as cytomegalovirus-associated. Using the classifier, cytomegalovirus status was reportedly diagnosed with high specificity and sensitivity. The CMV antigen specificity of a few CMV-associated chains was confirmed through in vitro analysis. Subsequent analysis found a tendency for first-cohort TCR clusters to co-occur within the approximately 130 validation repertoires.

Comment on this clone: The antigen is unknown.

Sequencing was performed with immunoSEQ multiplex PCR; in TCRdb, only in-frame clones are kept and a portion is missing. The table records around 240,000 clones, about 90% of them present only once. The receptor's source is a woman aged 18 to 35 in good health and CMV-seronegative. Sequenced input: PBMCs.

The CDR3 bases are TGTGCCAGCAGAGCACAGCAGCCCCGGCTAGCGGACGACACAGATACGCAGTATTTT. Its protein product is CASRAQQPRLADDTDTQYF. V and J are TRBV2 and TRBJ2-3, with TRBD2 matching over 7 bases. CDR3 length equals 19 residues. Germline CDR1 SNHLY, CDR2 FYNNEI. Trimming at V came to 6 bases and at J to 2 bases, leaving 20 bases not matched to a gene.